A single sample gave rise to the 17 T cell receptor beta chains below, sequenced in a study of T-cell memory formation after mild COVID-19. TCRdb re-called the 5' RACE reads with MiXCR, one entry per CDR3 protein. This table has around 150,000 distinct CDR3 sequences, 11% appearing once. Specimen: PBMCs or a T cell subset sorted from them (not recorded which). The receptors here all came from a man aged 18 to 29 who had mild COVID-19 (a few samples of this study predate the infection). Cell type and time point are not known.

In its sample, this clonotype was seen a few times. The rearrangement uses TRBV5-1 and TRBJ2-7; D not certain. The CDR3 extends over 14 amino acids. Trimming pared 1 base from V and 5 bases from J, leaving 13 bases between. Germline V lookup: CDR1 SGHRS, CDR2 YFSETQ. CDR3 in DNA: TGCGCCAGCAGCTTGCGGCAATTGAGTCACGAGCAGTACTTC. This sequence encodes CASSLRQLSHEQYF.

This clonotype has a handful of counts. The chain is built from TRBV6-6 and TRBJ1-5; weak D call: TRBD1 (6 bases). Deletions cut 8 bases from V and 9 bases from J, with 17 bases between. The length of the CDR3 is 13 residues. CDR1 and CDR2 from the germline V gene are MNHNY and SVGAGI (reference sequence). The CDR3 is CASFHRAGRPQHF. DNA of the CDR3: TGTGCCAGCTTTCACAGGGCCGGGAGGCCCCAGCATTTT.

This clonotype was found a few times. The rearrangement uses TRBV7-9 and TRBJ2-7; no firm D call. The germline V gene has CDR1 SEHNR and CDR2 FQNEAQ (reference sequence). Trimming took off 2 bases at V and 2 bases at J, with 13 bases between the two ends. The CDR3 covers 15 residues. In DNA, the CDR3 is TGTGCCAGCAGCTTATCCCTGACATTTACCTACGAGCAGTACTTC. It translates to CASSLSLTFTYEQYF.

The rearrangement uses TRBV12-3 or TRBV12-4 and TRBJ1-1; D gene uncertain. V dropped 3 bases and J dropped 5 bases, with 10 bases sitting between them. The CDR3 extends over 13 amino acids. The DNA of the CDR3 is TGTGCCAGCAGTTTCCTTCCGGGTACTGAAGCTTTCTTT. Translating gives CASSFLPGTEAFF.

This clonotype was counted a few times. The chain is built from TRBV20-1 and TRBJ1-5, with TRBD1 as a possible D gene (5 bases). Per the germline V gene, CDR1 is DFQATT and CDR2 is SNEGSKA (reference sequence). The CDR3 covers 15 residues. V lost 3 bases, J lost 3 bases, and 15 bases lay in between. The CDR3: CSASGAGMYNQPQHF. As DNA, the CDR3 is TGCAGTGCTAGTGGGGCAGGGATGTACAATCAGCCCCAGCATTTT.

This chain links TRBV9 with TRBJ1-1, with D hard to call. Trimming pared 0 bases from V and 12 bases from J, leaving 15 bases between. This CDR3 has 13 residues. Germline loops: CDR1 SGDLS, CDR2 YYNGEE. The CDR3 DNA reads TGTGCCAGCAGCGTAGCTGGGGAGGCGCGGACTTTCTTT. Amino acid sequence: CASSVAGEARTFF. The entire variable domain, with the rest obtained from reference TRBV9 and TRBJ1-1, is as follows: DSGVTQTPKHLITATGQRVTLRCSPRSGDLSVYWYQQSLDQGLQFLIQYYNGEERAKGNILERFSAQQFPDLHSELNLSSLELGDSALYFCASSVAGEARTFFGQGTRLTVV.

The table lists this clonotype with many counts. The chain carries TRBV10-3 and TRBJ2-1; 12 positions match TRBD2. The ends lost 2 bases at V and 8 bases at J; junction bases unmatched: 4. Germline CDR1 is ENHRY and CDR2 is SYGVKD. This CDR3 has 15 residues. The CDR3 region has the DNA TGTGCCATCAGTGAGGCCCCTAGCGGGGGGGATGAGCAGTTCTTC. This translates into CAISEAPSGGDEQFF.

The CDR3 is CASSARGTGLYF. The CDR3 DNA reads TGTGCCAGCAGCGCCAGGGGGACAGGTCTGTACTTC. This chain connects TRBV5-6 to TRBJ2-7, with 8 bases aligning to TRBD1. The CDR3 sequence is 12 residues long. CDR1 is SGHDT, CDR2 YYEEEE, per germline. V shed 4 bases, J shed 12 bases, and the junction held 9 bases outside the gene matches.

This clonotype was counted between two and nine times. The chain couples TRBV12-3 or TRBV12-4 to TRBJ2-2, with D maybe TRBD1 (5 bases). The CDR3 is made up of 15 amino acids. V lost 6 bases and J lost 5, with 16 bases in between. The CDR3 DNA is TGTGCCAGCAGACCCAGGGTAGGGGAAACCGGGGAGCTGTTTTTT. Its translation is CASRPRVGETGELFF.

This clonotype was seen a handful of times. This chain joins TRBV20-1 and TRBJ1-1; no firm D call. Trimming took off 5 bases at V and 4 bases at J, with 17 bases between the two ends. CDR1 and CDR2 from the germline V gene are DFQATT and SNEGSKA (reference sequence). The CDR3 runs to 14 residues. The CDR3 here is CSAPKAGLGTEAFF. CDR3 nucleotide sequence: TGCAGTGCTCCCAAAGCGGGATTGGGCACTGAAGCTTTCTTT.

This clonotype was detected a few times. The chain recombines TRBV5-4 with TRBJ2-1, with TRBD1 matching over 10 bases. Germline loops: CDR1 SGHNT, CDR2 YYREEE (reference sequence). After removal of 7 bases from V and 6 bases from J, the junction contained 7 bases not matched to a gene. There are 14 residues in the CDR3. CDR3 DNA sequence: TGTGCCAGCGGCCGGGACAGGGGAGCCAATGAGCAGTTCTTC. Translating gives CASGRDRGANEQFF.

V is TRBV5-1 and J is TRBJ2-3, with 8 positions matching TRBD2. V was pared by 0 bases and J by 4 bases, with 10 bases of the junction left unmatched. Germline CDR1 reads SGHRS; CDR2 reads YFSETQ. The CDR3 sequence is 17 residues long. The CDR3 nucleotides are TGCGCCAGCAGCTTGGCCGGAGGAGCGGGGGCCGCAGATACGCAGTATTTT. It encodes CASSLAGGAGAADTQYF.

This clonotype was seen more than once but under ten times. The V gene is TRBV20-1, the J gene TRBJ2-3; 10 nucleotides agree with TRBD1. CDR1 and CDR2 (germline): DFQATT, SNEGSKA (reference sequence). Trimming took 6 bases from V and 5 from J; bases not matched to a gene: 11. CDR3 size: 15 residues. The CDR3 sequence is CSATVLTGGVDTQYF. CDR3 bases: TGCAGTGCCACAGTCCTGACAGGGGGCGTAGATACGCAGTATTTT.

This clonotype was detected many times. The V and J genes are TRBV3-1 and TRBJ1-6, with D possibly matching TRBD1 (6 bases). Germline V CDR1 and CDR2: LGHDT, YNNKEL (reference sequence). The CDR3 has 15 residues. V shed 1 base and J shed 3 bases, with 7 bases lying between them. CDR3 nucleotides: TGTGCCAGCAGCCAAGGGACAGACTATAATTCACCCCTCCACTTT. Translation gives CASSQGTDYNSPLHF.

This clonotype was observed a few times. V and J are TRBV5-1 and TRBJ2-7; 8 positions match TRBD2. Germline CDR1 is SGHRS and CDR2 is YFSETQ. Trimming took 6 bases from V and 4 from J; bases not matched to a gene: 9. This CDR3 contains 14 residues. This CDR3 reads CASNHVGGEYEQYF. As DNA, the CDR3 is TGCGCCAGCAACCACGTCGGGGGGGAGTACGAGCAGTACTTC. Complete variable domain (other parts from reference TRBV5-1 and TRBJ2-7): KAGVTQTPRYLIKTRGQQVTLSCSPISGHRSVSWYQQTPGQGLQFLFEYFSETQRNKGNFPGRFSGRQFSNSRSEMNVSTLELGDSALYLCASNHVGGEYEQYFGPGTRLTVT.

V is TRBV7-2 and J is TRBJ2-5; D uncertain. There are 13 residues in the CDR3. Germline CDR1 SGHTA, CDR2 FQGNSA. V was trimmed by 4 bases and J by 0 bases, leaving 6 bases between them. The CDR3 nucleotides read TGTGCCAGCAGCTCCCGGAACCAAGAGACCCAGTACTTC. This translates into CASSSRNQETQYF.

This clonotype has a handful of counts. The chain employs TRBV9 and TRBJ2-5, with D perhaps TRBD2 (7 bases). CDR3 length: 17 amino acids. V lost 0 bases and J lost 2, with 17 bases in between. Per germline, CDR1 SGDLS and CDR2 YYNGEE. CDR3 sequence: CASSVAGGPSGQETQYF. The CDR3, as DNA: TGTGCCAGCAGCGTAGCCGGGGGGCCGTCTGGGCAAGAGACCCAGTACTTC.